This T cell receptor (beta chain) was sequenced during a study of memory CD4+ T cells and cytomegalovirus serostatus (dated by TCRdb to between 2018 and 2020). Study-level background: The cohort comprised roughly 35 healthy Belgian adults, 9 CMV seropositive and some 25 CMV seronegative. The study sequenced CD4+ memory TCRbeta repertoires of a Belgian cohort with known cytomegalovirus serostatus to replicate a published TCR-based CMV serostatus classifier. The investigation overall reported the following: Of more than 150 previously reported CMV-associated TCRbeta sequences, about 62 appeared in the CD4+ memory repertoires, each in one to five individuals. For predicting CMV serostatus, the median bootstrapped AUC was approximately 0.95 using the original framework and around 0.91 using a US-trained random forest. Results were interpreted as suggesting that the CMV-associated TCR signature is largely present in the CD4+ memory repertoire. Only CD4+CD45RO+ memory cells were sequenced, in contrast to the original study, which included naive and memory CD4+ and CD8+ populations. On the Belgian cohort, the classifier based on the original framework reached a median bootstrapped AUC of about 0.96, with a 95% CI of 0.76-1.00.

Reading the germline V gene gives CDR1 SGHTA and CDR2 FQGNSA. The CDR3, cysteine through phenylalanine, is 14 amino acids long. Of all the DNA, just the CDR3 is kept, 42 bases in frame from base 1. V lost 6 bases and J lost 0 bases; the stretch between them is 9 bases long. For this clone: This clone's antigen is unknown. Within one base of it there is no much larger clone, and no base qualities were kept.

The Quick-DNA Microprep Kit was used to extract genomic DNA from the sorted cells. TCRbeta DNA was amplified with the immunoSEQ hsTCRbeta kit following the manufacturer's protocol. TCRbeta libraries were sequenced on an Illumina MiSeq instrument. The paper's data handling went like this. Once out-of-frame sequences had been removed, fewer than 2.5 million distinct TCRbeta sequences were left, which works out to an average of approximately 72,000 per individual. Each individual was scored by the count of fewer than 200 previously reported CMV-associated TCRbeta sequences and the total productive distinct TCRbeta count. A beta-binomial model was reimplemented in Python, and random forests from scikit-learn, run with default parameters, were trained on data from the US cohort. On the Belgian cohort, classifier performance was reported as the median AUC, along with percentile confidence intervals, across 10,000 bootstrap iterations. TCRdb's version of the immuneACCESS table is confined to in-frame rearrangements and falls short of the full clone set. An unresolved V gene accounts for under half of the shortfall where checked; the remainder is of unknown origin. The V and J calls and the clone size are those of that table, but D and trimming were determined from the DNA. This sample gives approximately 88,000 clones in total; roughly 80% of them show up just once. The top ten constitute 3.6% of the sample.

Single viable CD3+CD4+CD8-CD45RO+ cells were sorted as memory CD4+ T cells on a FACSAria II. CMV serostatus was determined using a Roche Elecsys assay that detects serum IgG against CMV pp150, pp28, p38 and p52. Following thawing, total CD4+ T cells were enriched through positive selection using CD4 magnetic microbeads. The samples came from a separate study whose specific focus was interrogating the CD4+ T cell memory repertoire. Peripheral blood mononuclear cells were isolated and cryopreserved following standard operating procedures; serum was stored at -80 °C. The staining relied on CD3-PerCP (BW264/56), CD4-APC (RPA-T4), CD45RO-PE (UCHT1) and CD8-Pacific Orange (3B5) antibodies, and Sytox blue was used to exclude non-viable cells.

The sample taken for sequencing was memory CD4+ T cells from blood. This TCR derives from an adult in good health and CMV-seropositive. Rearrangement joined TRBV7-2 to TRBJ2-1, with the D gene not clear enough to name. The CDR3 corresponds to CASSLESSYNEQFF. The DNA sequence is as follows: TGTGCCAGCAGTTTGGAGAGCTCCTACAATGAGCAGTTCTTC. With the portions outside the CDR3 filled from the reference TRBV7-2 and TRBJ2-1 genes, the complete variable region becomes GAGVSQSPSNKVTEKGKDVELRCDPISGHTALYWYRQSLGQGLEFLIYFQGNSAPDKSGLPSDRFSAERTGGSVSTLTIQRTQQEDSAVYLCASSLESSYNEQFFGPGTRLTVL.